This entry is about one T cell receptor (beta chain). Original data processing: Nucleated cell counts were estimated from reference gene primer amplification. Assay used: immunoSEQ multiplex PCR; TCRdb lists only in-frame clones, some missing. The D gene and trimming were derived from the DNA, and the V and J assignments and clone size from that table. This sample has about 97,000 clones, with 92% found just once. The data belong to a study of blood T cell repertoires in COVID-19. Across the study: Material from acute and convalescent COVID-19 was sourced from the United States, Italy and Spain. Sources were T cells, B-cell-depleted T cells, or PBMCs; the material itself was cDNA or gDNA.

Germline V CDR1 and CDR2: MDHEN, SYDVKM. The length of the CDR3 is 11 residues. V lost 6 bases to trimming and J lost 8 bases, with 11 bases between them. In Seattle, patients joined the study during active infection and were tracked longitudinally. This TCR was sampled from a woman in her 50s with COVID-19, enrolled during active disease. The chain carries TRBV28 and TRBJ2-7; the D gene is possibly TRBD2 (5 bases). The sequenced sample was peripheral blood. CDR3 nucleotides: TGTGCCAGCAGGTCCGACGGGAAGCAGTACGTC. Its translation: CASRSDGKQYV.